This TCR beta chain is drawn from a study of Graves' ophthalmopathy and Graves' hyperthyroidism. Study-wide results and caveats: Detection in blood was also observed for most expanded thyroid clonotypes above 0.001 frequency. The 13-signature model separated ophthalmopathy from stable hyperthyroidism at almost 90% sensitivity and 80% to 84% specificity. Predictions made by the model for ophthalmopathy progression reached 55% to 71% sensitivity and approximately 72% specificity.

This clonotype has just a few counts. Its antigen is unidentified. Per germline, CDR1 DFQATT and CDR2 SNEGSKA (reference sequence). The CDR3 extends over 12 amino acids. Trimming stripped 4 bases from V and 8 bases from J, with 12 bases between. Ophthalmopathy was moderately-to-severely active, CAS at least 3, NOSPECS at least 4, lasting under 3 months. RNA served as the template for amplifying TCR beta CDR3 regions. A first-round RT-PCR used HTBI primers, followed by a second-round multiplex PCR. Each CDR3 protein is one row after TCRdb ran MiXCR on the multiplex PCR reads. This sample carries about 700,000 distinct CDR3 sequences, roughly 40% of them seen once, and the ten largest clones take approximately 46%.

This receptor was taken from an adult man with Graves' ophthalmopathy. Specimen: peripheral blood. This rearrangement joins TRBV20-1 to TRBJ1-5; D unclear. In DNA form, the CDR3 reads TGCAGTGCTAACCATGGCGTGGAGCCCCAGCATTTT. It specifies CSANHGVEPQHF.